Included here is one T cell receptor beta chain sequence, with context. This record belongs to a study of blood T cell repertoires in COVID-19. Across the study: In each case, the material was cDNA or gDNA derived from T cells, B-cell-depleted T cells, or PBMCs.

The germline V gene has CDR1 SGHRS and CDR2 YFSETQ. This CDR3 region has 15 residues. V lost 0 bases to trimming and J lost 5 bases, with 11 bases between them. Clones were sequenced by immunoSEQ multiplex PCR, and TCRdb holds only the in-frame ones, with some missing. This sample carries under 250,000 clones, roughly 90% of them seen once, and the ten largest clones take roughly a sixth. The rearrangement links TRBV5-1 to TRBJ2-2; tentatively, D is TRBD2 (6 bases). The receptor was isolated from a man aged 45-65 years with COVID-19, enrolled during active disease. The sequencing input was peripheral blood. CDR3 region: CASSLVVGGTGELFF. DNA for the CDR3: TGCGCCAGCAGCTTGGTGGTGGGAGGAACCGGGGAGCTGTTTTTT.